Below, 5 T cell receptor beta chains from the same sample are listed, as sequenced in a study of Graves' ophthalmopathy and Graves' hyperthyroidism. Amplification of TCR beta CDR3 regions used RNA transcripts. The first round was an RT-PCR with HTBI primers, and the second round was a multiplex PCR. From the multiplex PCR reads, TCRdb called clonotypes with MiXCR, one entry per CDR3 protein. The profile shows 600,000 to 950,000 distinct CDR3 sequences, 40% of them singletons. The sample comprised peripheral blood. The origin of the receptors is an adult man with Graves' ophthalmopathy.

The genes are TRBV6-6 and TRBJ2-7; D unclear. The CDR3 length is 15 residues. V was clipped by 5 bases and J by 6 bases, with 20 bases between them. The germline gives CDR1 MNHNY, CDR2 SVGAGI (reference sequence). The CDR3 sequence is CASSKVGQMITEQYF. The DNA of the CDR3 is TGTGCCAGCAGTAAAGTGGGTCAGATGATTACCGAGCAGTACTTC.

Turning to this clonotype: Since the CDR3 does not end with the conserved phenylalanine or tryptophan, this likely comes from a read error. J is TRBJ1-2 and V is TRBV7-9; perhaps TRBD1 as D (5 bases). V dropped 2 bases and J dropped 4 bases, with 11 bases sitting between them. The CDR3 sequence is 14 residues long. Germline CDR1 reads SEHNR; CDR2 reads FQNEAQ (reference sequence). The CDR3 DNA follows: TGTGCCAGCAGCTTAACCGGGGACGTCTATGGCTACACCTCC. Translating gives CASSLTGDVYGYTS.

This clonotype was counted only a few times. As DNA, the CDR3 is TGCGCCAGCAGCCGATCCGTTACCACTGAAGCTTTCTTT. This translates into CASSRSVTTEAFF. V and J are TRBV4-1 and TRBJ1-1; D is ambiguous. Germline loops: CDR1 MGHRA, CDR2 YSYEKL. The CDR3 sequence is 13 residues long. Trimming shortened V by 4 bases and J by 4 bases, and 10 bases separated the two germline ends.

The V gene is TRBV12-3 or TRBV12-4, the J gene TRBJ1-3, with D possibly being TRBD1 (6 bases). V dropped 6 bases and J dropped 4 bases, with 13 bases sitting between them. The CDR3 extends over 14 amino acids. CDR3 loop: CASRQGPSGNTIYF. CDR3 sequence (DNA): TGTGCCAGCAGACAGGGACCTAGCGGAAACACCATATATTTT.

Ten or more counts support this clonotype. V usage is TRBV15 and J usage is TRBJ1-5, with a weak D call TRBD1 (5 bases). Trimming took 0 bases from V and 6 from J, leaving 12 bases between them. CDR3 length equals 15 residues. Per the germline V gene, CDR1 is LNHNV and CDR2 is YYDKDF (reference sequence). DNA for the CDR3: TGTGCCACCAGCAGAGATGCGGGGGGAGGTCAGCCCCAGCATTTT. Translation gives CATSRDAGGGQPQHF.